The 8 T cell receptor beta chains below all came from one sample that was sequenced in a study of vaccination and CD4 T cells after COVID-19. The treatment here: 10-day PBMC culture with coronavirus spike peptide pools or control peptides (ViraFEST assay). With the Oncomine TCR Beta short-read assay, DNA from cultured CD4+ T cells was sequenced. MiXCR, run by TCRdb on the PCR reads, gives a single entry per CDR3 protein. Here the sample spans 15,000 to 20,000 distinct CDR3 sequences, roughly 71% being singletons. For these receptors, no antigen is known. Material for sequencing was CD4+ T cells from blood, cultured in vitro. The receptors were sampled from a human donor who had recovered from COVID-19.

The V gene is TRBV7-2, the J gene TRBJ2-4; D is ambiguous. Trimming took 2 bases from V and 0 from J, leaving 11 bases between them. Germline values: CDR1 SGHTA, CDR2 FQGNSA. This CDR3 is built from 16 residues. In DNA form, the CDR3 reads TGTGCCAGCAGCTTAAGGCCAGAATTAGCCAAAAACATTCAGTACTTC. This gives the protein CASSLRPELAKNIQYF.

In this sample, this clonotype turned up once. The chain links TRBV2 to TRBJ2-7, with 7 bases identical to TRBD1. V trimming: 8 bases; J trimming: 2 bases; junction bases outside the gene matches: 0. Germline V gives CDR1 SNHLY, CDR2 FYNNEI. CDR3 length equals 11 residues. The CDR3 DNA reads TGTGCCAGCGGACAGGCCTACGAGCAGTACTTC. This gives the protein CASGQAYEQYF.

The rearrangement uses TRBV20-1 and TRBJ1-2; TRBD1 might be the D (6 bases). V gave up 1 base and J gave up 2 bases, with 29 bases separating them. This CDR3 region has 20 residues. The V gene's germline CDR1 is DFQATT and CDR2 SNEGSKA (reference sequence). The CDR3 loop reads CSARAGRGLGHHLENYGYTF. The CDR3 nucleotides are TGCAGTGCTAGAGCGGGCAGGGGTTTGGGTCACCACCTAGAGAACTATGGCTACACCTTC.

The V call is TRBV15, the J call TRBJ1-6; TRBD1 is a possible D gene (6 bases). The CDR3 consists of 14 residues. Germline V gives CDR1 LNHNV, CDR2 YYDKDF (reference sequence). V lost 0 bases and J 12 bases, leaving 12 bases between the germline ends. DNA of the CDR3: TGTGCCACCAGCAGAGATGGGCAGGGGCGACCCCTCCACTTT. Protein: CATSRDGQGRPLHF.

The CDR3 is CASTSGGFSNQPQHF. CDR3 sequence (DNA): TGTGCCAGCACTTCAGGAGGATTTAGCAATCAGCCCCAGCATTTT. The J gene is TRBJ1-5, the V gene TRBV2; the D is unclear. Deletions cut 7 bases from V and 0 bases from J, with 13 bases between. The CDR3 runs 15 residues. Germline loops: CDR1 SNHLY, CDR2 FYNNEI. Full variable domain (missing parts from reference TRBV2 and TRBJ1-5): EPEVTQTPSHQVTQMGQEVILRCVPISNHLYFYWYRQILGQKVEFLVSFYNNEISEKSEIFDDQFSVERPDGSNFTLKIRSTKLEDSAMYFCASTSGGFSNQPQHFGDGTRLSIL.

This chain links TRBV29-1 with TRBJ2-7; maybe TRBD2 (6 bases). This CDR3 is 15 amino acids long. Trimming removed 2 bases from V and 0 bases from J, with 14 bases in between. Germline V gene lookup returns CDR1 SQVTM and CDR2 ANQGSEA. The CDR3 is CSVELSAGRSYEQYF. For the CDR3, the DNA is TGCAGCGTTGAACTATCAGCGGGCCGCTCCTACGAGCAGTACTTC.

This clonotype was found a few times. The V and J genes are TRBV7-2 and TRBJ1-1; D remains unclear. The V gene lost 1 base and the J gene lost 12 bases, with 15 bases spanning the gap. The CDR3 has 13 amino acids. CDR1 and CDR2 (germline): SGHTA, FQGNSA. CDR3 nucleotide sequence: TGTGCCAGCAGCTTAGAGAGACCCCCTCGGCCTTTCTTT. Amino acid sequence: CASSLERPPRPFF.

The chain employs TRBV28 and TRBJ2-5; 14 bases align to TRBD2. The CDR3 consists of 18 residues. With V trimmed by 5 bases and J by 3 bases, 11 bases remained unmatched. The germline V gene encodes CDR1 MDHEN and CDR2 SYDVKM. The CDR3 nucleotides are TGTGCCAGCAGTCAGTCGACTAGCGGGAGGGTTACTAAAGAGACCCAGTACTTC. It specifies CASSQSTSGRVTKETQYF.